This entry describes one T cell receptor beta chain. In the authors' methods: Reference gene primer amplification gave nucleated cell count estimates. Clones were sequenced by immunoSEQ multiplex PCR, and TCRdb holds only the in-frame ones, with some missing. D and trimming were read from the DNA, whereas the V and J calls and clone size are those reported in that table. The repertoire includes 200,000 to 300,000 clones, approximately 80% of them detected once, and around 2.4% sits in the top ten. This sample was taken from a study of blood T cell repertoires in COVID-19. Across the study: Nucleic acid was either cDNA or gDNA, and it came from T cells, B-cell-depleted T cells, or PBMCs.

This TCR was sampled from a man in his forties who had recovered from COVID-19. Sequenced input: peripheral blood.

The CDR3 region is CASSLWRGGQETQYF. As DNA, the CDR3 is TGTGCCAGCAGCTTGTGGCGGGGGGGGCAAGAGACCCAGTACTTC. The chain links TRBV5-4 to TRBJ2-5; 9 bases are a match to TRBD2. CDR3 length: 15 amino acids. The trim removed 1 base at V and 2 bases at J, leaving 3 bases unmatched. The germline gives CDR1 SGHNT, CDR2 YYREEE (reference sequence). Complete variable domain (other parts from reference TRBV5-4 and TRBJ2-5): ETGVTQSPTHLIKTRGQQVTLRCSSQSGHNTVSWYQQALGQGPQFIFQYYREEENGRGNFPPRFSGLQFPNYSSELNVNALELDDSALYLCASSLWRGGQETQYFGPGTRLLVL.